These 7 T cell receptor beta chains came from one sample sequenced in a study of OX40 agonist ivuxolimab in advanced cancers. TCRdb's copy holds only in-frame clones and misses some; the assay was immunoSEQ multiplex PCR. The sample contains more than 55,000 clones, around 90% of which appear only once. Sequences were derived from CD4+ or CD8+ T cells sorted from blood, sampled in a trial of the OX40 agonist ivuxolimab. The receptors originated from an adult with an advanced solid tumor such as melanoma, head and neck, liver or kidney cancer.

This chain uses TRBV9 with TRBJ1-5, with D possibly matching TRBD1 (5 bases). V gave up 0 bases and J gave up 6 bases, with 7 bases separating them. The CDR3 runs to 13 residues. In germline, CDR1 is SGDLS, CDR2 YYNGEE. The CDR3: CASSVEGFQPQHF. In DNA, the CDR3 is TGTGCCAGCAGCGTAGAGGGGTTTCAGCCCCAGCATTTT. Complete variable domain (other parts from reference TRBV9 and TRBJ1-5): DSGVTQTPKHLITATGQRVTLRCSPRSGDLSVYWYQQSLDQGLQFLIQYYNGEERAKGNILERFSAQQFPDLHSELNLSSLELGDSALYFCASSVEGFQPQHFGDGTRLSIL.

The V call is TRBV11-2, the J call TRBJ1-2, with D unresolved. Germline values: CDR1 SGHAT, CDR2 FQNNGV. The CDR3 is 13 amino acids. The V end lost 5 bases, the J end lost 3 bases, and 10 bases lay between the germline ends. The CDR3 spells CASSPSGYYGYTF. Written as DNA, the CDR3 is TGTGCCAGCAGCCCCTCGGGGTACTATGGCTACACCTTC.

This clone appeared a few times. The chain has TRBV6-1 and TRBJ2-7; D is perhaps TRBD1 (6 bases). The germline CDR1 and CDR2 sequences are MNHNS and SASEGT. Trimming removed 6 bases at V and 4 bases at J, with 10 bases between. The CDR3 runs to 12 residues. The CDR3 DNA sequence: TGTGCCAGCAGCCTAACAGGGTACGAGCAGTACGTC. It translates to CASSLTGYEQYV.

The chain recombines TRBV19 with TRBJ1-1; D is possibly TRBD1 (5 bases). V lost 9 bases and J lost 1, with 15 bases in between. The CDR3 extends over 14 amino acids. Per germline, CDR1 LNHDA and CDR2 SQIVND (reference sequence). The CDR3 DNA reads as TGTGCCAGCGAACCCGGGGCGGAGAACACTGAAGCTTTCTTT. Amino acid sequence: CASEPGAENTEAFF.

V gene TRBV29-1 combines with J gene TRBJ1-4; tentative D call: TRBD1 (6 bases). CDR1 and CDR2 from the germline V gene are SQVTM and ANQGSEA. Between the trimmed V and J ends, which lost 6 bases and 4 bases, there was a span of 18 bases. The CDR3 contains 15 residues. The CDR3 DNA sequence: TGCAGCGTCAAAGGGGGGCCGCAAGATAATGAAAAACTGTTTTTT. This translates into CSVKGGPQDNEKLFF.

The chain uses TRBV4-1 and TRBJ1-2; no reliable D call. Per the germline V gene, CDR1 is MGHRA and CDR2 is YSYEKL. V gave up 0 bases and J gave up 0 bases, with 11 bases separating them. The CDR3 spans 16 residues. The CDR3: CASSQEWAVANYGYTF. For the CDR3, the DNA is TGCGCCAGCAGCCAAGAGTGGGCAGTAGCTAACTATGGCTACACCTTC.

This sequence joins TRBV15 and TRBJ2-5; 8 nucleotides line up with TRBD2. CDR3 length: 16 residues. Germline CDR1 reads LNHNV; CDR2 reads YYDKDF (reference sequence). With 2 bases clipped from V and 0 bases from J, the junction kept 5 bases outside the gene matches. CDR3: CATSRLILADQETQYF. CDR3 in DNA: TGTGCCACCAGCAGACTAATACTAGCGGACCAAGAGACCCAGTACTTC.